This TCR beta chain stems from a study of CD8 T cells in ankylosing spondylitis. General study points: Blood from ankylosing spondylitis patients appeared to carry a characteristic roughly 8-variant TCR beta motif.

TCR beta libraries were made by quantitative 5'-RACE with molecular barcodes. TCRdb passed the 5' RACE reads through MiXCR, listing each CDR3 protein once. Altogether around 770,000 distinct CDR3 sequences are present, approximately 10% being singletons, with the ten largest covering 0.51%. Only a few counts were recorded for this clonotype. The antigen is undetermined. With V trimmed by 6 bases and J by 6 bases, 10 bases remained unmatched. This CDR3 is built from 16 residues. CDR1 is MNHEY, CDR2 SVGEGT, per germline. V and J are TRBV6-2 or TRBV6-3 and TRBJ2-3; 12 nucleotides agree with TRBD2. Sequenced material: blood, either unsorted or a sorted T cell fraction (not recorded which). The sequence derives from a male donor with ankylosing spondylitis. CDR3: CASSYMTSGGMDTQYF. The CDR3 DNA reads TGTGCCAGCAGCTACATGACTAGCGGGGGAATGGATACGCAGTATTTT.